This T cell receptor beta chain was profiled in a study of post-analysis software for immune sequencing data. As for the study in general: As for disease course, relapsing-remitting, secondary progressive and progressive-relapsing multiple sclerosis were all included.

The CDR3 runs 14 residues. Trimming took off 2 bases at V and 5 bases at J, with 14 bases between the two ends. The germline CDR1 and CDR2 sequences are SGHKS and YYEKEE (reference sequence). Overall study results and limits: The authors found that F measure strongly co-clustered same-batch samples. Multiple sclerosis patients showed significantly lower normalized Chao1 diversity than controls did. Relative to controls, patients had a few TRBV segments at higher frequency, with TRBV5-6, TRBV5-1 and TRBV20-1 among these.

Prepared libraries of TCR beta cDNA carried unique molecular identifiers. A population of roughly 0.9 to 11 million T cells gave rise to approximately 500,000 cDNA molecules. TCRdb ran MiXCR on the PCR reads and lists one entry per CDR3 protein. The sample holds hundreds of thousands of distinct CDR3 sequences; approximately 57% are singletons and the top ten take approximately 4.3%. Remarks on this clonotype: Its target is unknown.

The sequencing sample was made of blood. The chain is built from TRBV5-5 and TRBJ2-7; the D gene is possibly TRBD1 (6 bases). The sequence was obtained from a girl between 10 and 17 years old with multiple sclerosis. The CDR3 bases are TGTGCCAGCAGCTTACTTAACAGGGTCCACGAGCAGTACTTC. Residues: CASSLLNRVHEQYF.